This T cell receptor beta chain derives from a study of blood T cell repertoires in COVID-19. Study-level information: Some COVID-19 samples were acute and others convalescent; all came from the United States, Italy and Spain. The cDNA or gDNA used as material had been derived from T cells, B-cell-depleted T cells, or PBMCs.

Germline CDR1 MNHNY, CDR2 SVGAGI (reference sequence). The CDR3 sequence is 13 residues long. Original processing methods: Reference gene primer amplification gave estimated nucleated cell counts. Measured with immunoSEQ multiplex PCR; TCRdb has only the in-frame clones, and not every one. The D gene and trimming were derived from the DNA, and the V and J assignments and clone size from that table. The sample has about 370,000 clones, around 90% seen once; the top ten hold approximately 3%. Sequencing was performed on peripheral blood. The rearrangement links TRBV6-6 to TRBJ1-4; D remains ambiguous. The sequence came from a woman between 25 and 40 years old with COVID-19, enrolled during active disease. For the CDR3, the DNA is TGTGCAGGGAGGTCTCAAAGCCATGAAAAACTGTTTTTT. Its translation: CAGRSQSHEKLFF.